A single T cell receptor (beta chain) is shown here with its context. This record comes from a study of blood T cell repertoires in COVID-19. The CDR3 sequence is 16 residues long. V dropped 3 bases and J dropped 6; count of bases not matched to a gene: 9. Germline lookup yields CDR1 MGHDK and CDR2 SYGVNS. The repertoire was sequenced with immunoSEQ multiplex PCR; TCRdb's copy has only in-frame clones and lacks some. The sample yields about 160,000 clones, 70% to 90% seen once. The sequence was collected from a woman in her fifties or sixties with COVID-19, enrolled during active disease. Sequences were obtained from peripheral blood. The V gene is TRBV25-1, the J gene TRBJ2-3; 10 nucleotides line up with TRBD2. The CDR3: CASSDPSGGAVDTQYF. For the CDR3, the DNA is TGTGCCAGCAGTGACCCGAGCGGGGGGGCAGTGGATACGCAGTATTTT.